This paragraph reports one T cell receptor beta chain. This sample is part of a study of cytomegalovirus exposure and HLA in healthy donors. Assay used: immunoSEQ multiplex PCR; TCRdb lists only in-frame clones, some missing. The sample lists approximately 300,000 clones, about 90% seen once, with approximately 1.1% in the top ten. Germline CDR1 is MRHNA and CDR2 is SNTAGT. V was pared by 5 bases and J by 4 bases, with 10 bases of the junction left unmatched. CDR3 length: 15 amino acids. The TCR was taken from a woman under 40 in good health and CMV-seropositive. The specimen sequenced was PBMCs. The chain combines TRBV6-4 with TRBJ1-2; 7 bases fit TRBD1. CDR3 DNA sequence: TGTGCCAGCAGTAGAGAACCGGGACAGACCTATGGCTACACCTTC. It codes for CASSREPGQTYGYTF.